The present T cell receptor (beta chain) was sequenced within a study of blood T cell repertoires in COVID-19 (dated by TCRdb to 2020 to 2022). About the full investigation: Collaborator samples came from the United States, Italy and Spain and covered acute and convalescent phases of COVID-19. The prospective study material was composed of cDNA or gDNA derived from T cells, B-cell-depleted T cells, or PBMCs. Deeply sampled blood TCRbeta repertoires from subjects exposed to, actively infected with, or recovered from COVID-19 were included in the dataset. The repertoires were made available in a free public database intended to serve as a resource for research on the immune response to SARS-CoV-2. Samples were obtained from the ongoing ImmuneRACE study (first 160 participants) and from over a thousand subjects provided by 6 global collaborators. The sample metadata nearly always contained a de-identified subject ID, COVID-19 status, age in years and sex. Where available, HLA class I and class II types were obtained from metadata supplied by the sample provider rather than from assay-based typing. Study-wide conclusions, independent of this receptor: Clinical and demographic metadata were provided uncurated, with the amount varying by source and participant.

Whole blood was collected in K2EDTA tubes by collaborating institutions according to the institutions' own protocols. Collaborator samples were shipped for TCRbeta analysis as frozen whole blood, isolated PBMCs, or DNA extracted from either sample type. The CDR3 holds 14 amino acids from the cysteine to the phenylalanine. Solely the CDR3 DNA is kept, with 42 bases framed from the first base. Looking up the germline V gene yields CDR1 SGHDT and CDR2 YYEEEE. The trim is 3 bases for V and 14 bases for J, with a gap of 21 bases between the germline ends. In this sample, this clone turned up a few times. This clone's antigen is unknown. The record has no base qualities; no much larger clone is one base away. The immunoSEQ Assay, a bias-controlled multiplex PCR, was used to amplify TCRbeta CDR3 regions from genomic DNA. The study's processing was this. The number of nucleated cells in each sample was estimated by amplification of reference gene primers within the assay. To quantify the absolute abundance of each unique TCRbeta CDR3 rearrangement, sequence reads were collapsed and filtered. Productive Simpson clonality was computed per sample as the square root of Simpson's diversity index over productive rearrangements. As stored in TCRdb, this immuneACCESS dataset retains in-frame rearrangements with V and J assigned. A fraction of the clones does not appear; measured against another copy, unresolved V genes explain less than half of the discrepancy, and the remainder lacks a known reason. V and J calls and clone size come straight from that table; D and trimming were deduced from the DNA. The sample has 65,000 to 70,000 clones on record, around 84% of them singletons. The top ten clones comprise around 4% of the sample.

This clonotype originated in a man aged 45 to 65 with acute or convalescent COVID-19. Sequencing input: peripheral blood. The sequence links TRBV5-6 to TRBJ2-1, and TRBD1 may be the D gene, going by 6 matching bases. The nucleotide sequence is TGTGCCAGCAGCTGGGGCTCTAACAGGGCCCGTAAGTTCTTC. The encoded protein is CASSWGSNRARKFF.